The 18 T cell receptor beta chains below were found in one sample sequenced in a study of blood T cell repertoires in COVID-19 (dated by TCRdb to 2020 to 2022). Library prep was done by the immunoSEQ multiplex PCR assay. TCRdb took this table from immuneACCESS and kept in-frame rearrangements with V and J called. Such tables lack part of the clones; where checked against another copy, unresolved V genes explain under half of the gap, and the rest is unexplained. The sample table lists 50,000 or so clones, roughly 82% of them with a count of one. The top ten hold less than 9.5% of the sample. The sequenced sample consisted of peripheral blood. The receptors originated from a man in his forties or fifties with acute or convalescent COVID-19.

The CDR3 protein is CSVSGTSGGRATGELFF. The DNA for the CDR3 is TGCAGCGTATCCGGGACTAGCGGGGGGAGAGCAACCGGGGAGCTGTTTTTT. The chain couples TRBV29-1 to TRBJ2-2; 15 bases match TRBD2. This CDR3 is built from 17 residues. In germline, CDR1 is SQVTM, CDR2 ANQGSEA. Trimming took 6 bases from V and 5 from J; bases not matched to a gene: 10.

The J gene is TRBJ2-7, the V gene TRBV30, with 11 nucleotides matching TRBD1. The junction had 6 bases not matched to a gene; V was cut back by 7 bases and J by 7 bases. CDR3 length: 12 residues. Germline assignment: CDR1 GTSNPN and CDR2 SVGIG (reference sequence). In DNA, the CDR3 is TGTGCCTTCGGACAGGGGGCAAGGGAGCAGTACTTC. Translating it yields CAFGQGAREQYF.

This chain joins TRBV29-1 and TRBJ2-3; possible D gene TRBD2, 5 bases. With 2 bases removed from V and 3 bases from J, the gap between germline ends came to 6 bases. The CDR3 spans 12 residues. Germline CDR1 reads SQVTM; CDR2 reads ANQGSEA. CDR3 loop: CSVEPGTDTQYF. CDR3 coding DNA: TGCAGCGTTGAACCGGGGACAGATACGCAGTATTTT.

The chain uses TRBV6-5 and TRBJ1-2; D possibly corresponds to TRBD1 (5 bases). Trimming cost V 4 bases and J 2 bases, with 11 bases left between them. The CDR3 has 14 amino acids. Germline CDR1 and CDR2: MNHEY and SVGAGI. This chain's CDR3 is CASSSRVQNYGYTF. The CDR3 DNA reads as TGTGCCAGCAGTTCCAGGGTGCAGAACTATGGCTACACCTTC.

This clone came up once. The rearrangement joins TRBV9 to TRBJ2-1, with D maybe TRBD2 (5 bases). CDR3 length equals 15 residues. Germline values: CDR1 SGDLS, CDR2 YYNGEE. V was shortened by 4 bases and J by 1 base, with 12 bases between the two germline ends. CDR3 residues: CASSPGLNSYNEQFF. The CDR3 coding sequence is TGTGCCAGCAGCCCAGGACTGAATTCCTACAATGAGCAGTTCTTC.

In this sample, this clone turned up once. V usage is TRBV19 and J usage is TRBJ2-3, with a possible D match to TRBD1 (5 bases). The CDR3 length is 15 residues. Germline-derived CDR1 and CDR2 are LNHDA and SQIVND (reference sequence). The V end lost 0 bases, the J end lost 1 base, and 8 bases lay between the germline ends. CDR3 nucleotides: TGTGCCAGTAGTATAGATCTCAGGGGCACAGATACGCAGTATTTT. Protein: CASSIDLRGTDTQYF.

The chain joins TRBV7-9 to TRBJ1-2, with D possibly TRBD1 on 5 matching bases. The CDR3 has 17 residues. V was cut by 2 bases and J by 6 bases, with 22 bases left in between. CDR1 is SEHNR, CDR2 FQNEAQ, per germline (reference sequence). CDR3 DNA sequence: TGTGCCAGCAGCTTACAATTGGCTTACGGGACTCCTGATGGCTACACCTTC. This encodes CASSLQLAYGTPDGYTF. The full variable domain, completed using reference TRBV7-9 and TRBJ1-2, is DTGVSQNPRHKITKRGQNVTFRCDPISEHNRLYWYRQTLGQGPEFLTYFQNEAQLEKSRLLSDRFSAERPKGSFSTLEIQRTEQGDSAMYLCASSLQLAYGTPDGYTFGSGTRLTVV.

V is TRBV9 and J is TRBJ1-2; 7 positions agree with TRBD1. Trimming removed 3 bases from V and 7 bases from J; junction bases left unmatched: 12. CDR1 is SGDLS and CDR2 is YYNGEE in the germline V gene. CDR3 length: 15 residues. CDR3 bases: TGTGCCAGCAGCGCCGATACGACAGGGTTTGGTGGCTACACCTTC. Protein: CASSADTTGFGGYTF.

The gene calls are TRBV28 and TRBJ2-1; the D gene is possibly TRBD1 (6 bases). Trimming removed 6 bases from V and 3 bases from J, with 15 bases in between. The germline V gene encodes CDR1 MDHEN and CDR2 SYDVKM. The CDR3 sequence is 15 residues long. This CDR3 is CASRTTRGIYNEQFF. The CDR3, as DNA: TGTGCCAGCAGAACGACAAGGGGGATCTACAATGAGCAGTTCTTC. Full variable domain (missing parts from reference TRBV28 and TRBJ2-1): DVKVTQSSRYLVKRTGEKVFLECVQDMDHENMFWYRQDPGLGLRLIYFSYDVKMKEKGDIPEGYSVSREKKERFSLILESASTNQTSMYLCASRTTRGIYNEQFFGPGTRLTVL.

V gene TRBV7-9 combines with J gene TRBJ1-4; maybe TRBD1 (6 bases). The CDR3 sequence is 15 residues long. V dropped 3 bases and J dropped 3 bases, with 11 bases sitting between them. Looked up from germline, CDR1 is SEHNR and CDR2 is FQNEAQ (reference sequence). In DNA form, the CDR3 reads TGTGCCAGCAGCTTTAGACAGGCCCCTAATGAAAAACTGTTTTTT. Translated, it gives CASSFRQAPNEKLFF.

The chain links TRBV28 to TRBJ2-1, with TRBD1 as a possible D gene (5 bases). Per the germline V gene, CDR1 is MDHEN and CDR2 is SYDVKM. The CDR3 covers 14 residues. V was clipped by 4 bases and J by 5 bases, with 12 bases between them. The CDR3 is CASSSGFGNNEQFF. The CDR3 region has the DNA TGTGCCAGCAGTTCAGGGTTTGGGAACAATGAGCAGTTCTTC.

V gene TRBV30 combines with J gene TRBJ1-6; D might be TRBD1 (5 bases). Between the trimmed V and J ends, which lost 0 bases and 2 bases, there was a span of 11 bases. The CDR3 runs to 16 residues. Germline V CDR1 and CDR2: GTSNPN, SVGIG (reference sequence). The CDR3 here is CAWSVGGRAYNSPLHF. The CDR3 DNA sequence: TGTGCCTGGAGTGTCGGGGGAAGGGCCTATAATTCACCCCTCCACTTT. Full variable domain (outside the CDR3, taken from reference TRBV30 and TRBJ1-6): SQTIHQWPATLVQPVGSPLSLECTVEGTSNPNLYWYRQAAGRGLQLLFYSVGIGQISSEVPQNLSASRPQDRQFILSSKKLLLSDSGFYLCAWSVGGRAYNSPLHFGNGTRLTVT.

The chain has TRBV29-1 and TRBJ1-2, with D maybe TRBD1 (5 bases). Trimming stripped 4 bases from V and 4 bases from J, with 19 bases between. Germline values: CDR1 SQVTM, CDR2 ANQGSEA. The CDR3 spans 15 residues. As DNA, the CDR3 is TGCAGCGTTGGCGGGGGACTGGCGAATTTCTATGGCTACACCTTC. Its translation: CSVGGGLANFYGYTF. Together with reference TRBV29-1 and TRBJ1-2, the CDR3 gives the full variable domain: SAVISQKPSRDICQRGTSLTIQCQVDSQVTMMFWYRQQPGQSLTLIATANQGSEATYESGFVIDKFPISRPNLTFSTLTVSNMSPEDSSIYLCSVGGGLANFYGYTFGSGTRLTVV.

This chain links TRBV7-9 with TRBJ2-7, with 8 bases matching TRBD1. The V gene's germline CDR1 is SEHNR and CDR2 FQNEAQ (reference sequence). The CDR3 extends over 18 amino acids. V was pared by 4 bases and J by 2 bases, with 16 bases of the junction left unmatched. CDR3 in DNA: TGTGCCAGCAGCTCGCCCAATGGACAGGGAAGTCGCACCTACGAGCAGTACTTC. This translates into CASSSPNGQGSRTYEQYF.

This chain uses TRBV7-9 with TRBJ2-3; 10 nucleotides line up with TRBD2. Germline V gene lookup returns CDR1 SEHNR and CDR2 FQNEAQ (reference sequence). The CDR3 has 15 residues. V lost 3 bases to trimming and J lost 3 bases; unmatched junction nucleotides: 3. As DNA, the CDR3 is TGTGCCAGCAGCTTCCCTAGCGGGGGTACAGATACGCAGTATTTT. It specifies CASSFPSGGTDTQYF.

The chain employs TRBV2 and TRBJ2-1; possible D gene TRBD1, 5 bases. This CDR3 region has 15 residues. Looked up from germline, CDR1 is SNHLY and CDR2 is FYNNEI. The germline V and J ends were trimmed by 4 bases and 1 base, with 11 bases remaining between them. This CDR3 reads CASSVGVGSYNEQFF. CDR3 bases: TGTGCCAGCAGTGTAGGGGTAGGATCCTACAATGAGCAGTTCTTC.

V usage is TRBV18 and J usage is TRBJ1-5; TRBD1 aligns across 9 bases. This CDR3 region has 14 residues. In germline, CDR1 is KGHSH, CDR2 LQKENI. After removal of 3 bases from V and 5 bases from J, the junction contained 2 bases not matched to a gene. The CDR3 loop is CASSPDRGYQPQHF. The CDR3 bases are TGTGCCAGCTCACCTGACAGGGGGTATCAGCCCCAGCATTTT.

The CDR3 spells CASSLGGGLNEQFF. DNA of the CDR3: TGTGCCAGCAGCCTCGGCGGGGGGCTCAATGAGCAGTTCTTC. The chain combines TRBV3-1 (or the pseudogene TRBV3-2) with TRBJ2-1; 8 bases agree with TRBD2. The CDR3 loop spans 14 amino acids. Germline CDR1 and CDR2: LGHDT and YNNKEL (reference sequence). V trimming: 4 bases; J trimming: 6 bases; junction bases outside the gene matches: 5.